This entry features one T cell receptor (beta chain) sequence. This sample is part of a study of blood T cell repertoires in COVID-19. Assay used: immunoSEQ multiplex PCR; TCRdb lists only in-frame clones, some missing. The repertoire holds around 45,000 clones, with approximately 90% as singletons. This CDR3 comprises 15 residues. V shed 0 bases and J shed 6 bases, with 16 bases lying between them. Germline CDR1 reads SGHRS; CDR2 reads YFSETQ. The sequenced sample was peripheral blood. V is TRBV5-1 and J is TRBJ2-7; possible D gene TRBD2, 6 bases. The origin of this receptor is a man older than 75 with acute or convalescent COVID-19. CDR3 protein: CASSLALIGGAEQYF. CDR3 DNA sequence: TGCGCCAGCAGCTTGGCCTTGATCGGAGGGGCCGAGCAGTACTTC.